This TCR beta chain was captured by sequencing in a study of tumor and adjacent non-tumor tissue in lung cancer. As for the study in general: Each sample yielded approximately 4 million productive TCRbeta reads on average.

This clonotype was observed a single time. Its antigen is currently unknown. Just one base apart from a much larger clone, this may be a read error. Three rounds of nested PCR, following a modified ARM-PCR protocol, produced the TCRbeta library. One entry per CDR3 protein, called by TCRdb with MiXCR from the multiplex PCR reads. The profile shows 80,000 to 130,000 distinct CDR3 sequences, 65% of them singletons. Study-wide results and caveats: Tumor repertoires had a smaller top 100 clone share than normal lung.

The template was RNA from unsorted bulk tissue. Distant lung tissue was collected more than 3 cm away from the tumor edge. Chemotherapy-naive patients with new lung cancer underwent thoracic surgery in China, August–late 2014. This CDR3 region has 14 residues. V lost 3 bases and J 3 bases, leaving 9 bases between the germline ends. In germline, CDR1 is SGHAT, CDR2 FQNNGV. This clonotype originated in a man aged 25-45 years with non-small cell lung cancer. The V call is TRBV11-2, the J call TRBJ2-1; D uncertain. The sample taken for sequencing was distant non-tumor lung tissue. CDR3 nucleotide sequence: TGTGCCAGCAGCTTTTCGGCTGACTACAATGAGCAGTTCTTC. Residues: CASSFSADYNEQFF.